Shown below are 17 T cell receptor beta chains from a single sample sequenced in a study of cytomegalovirus exposure and HLA in healthy donors. The PCR employed 60 Vbeta primers together with 13 Jbeta primers. The table came from immunoSEQ multiplex PCR; TCRdb's copy has only in-frame clones and leaves some out. The data hold fewer than 250,000 clones, with 81% observed a single time. What was sequenced was PBMCs. The receptors were gathered from a man aged 35 to 55 in good health and CMV-seropositive.

This chain connects TRBV6-5 to TRBJ1-4; TRBD1 aligns across 7 bases. There are 16 residues in the CDR3. The V gene's germline CDR1 is MNHEY and CDR2 SVGAGI. V dropped 2 bases and J dropped 3; count of bases not matched to a gene: 6. The CDR3 is CASSYTRQGANEKLFF. In nucleotides, the CDR3 is TGTGCCAGCAGTTACACGAGACAGGGAGCTAATGAAAAACTGTTTTTT.

The CDR3 region has the DNA TGCGCCAGCAACCCAACAGGGCTTGGACCCCTCCACTTT. This sequence encodes CASNPTGLGPLHF. The rearrangement joins TRBV4-1 to TRBJ1-6, with D possibly matching TRBD1 (6 bases). V lost 7 bases, J lost 12 bases, and 16 bases lay in between. Germline CDR1 MGHRA, CDR2 YSYEKL. This CDR3 comprises 13 residues.

In its sample, this clone was seen a few times. The chain links TRBV11-3 to TRBJ2-7, with a tentative D call TRBD2 (5 bases). With 2 bases removed from V and 3 bases from J, the gap between germline ends came to 26 bases. Per germline, CDR1 SGHNT and CDR2 YENEEA. This CDR3 region has 19 residues. The CDR3, as DNA: TGTGCCAGCAGCTTAAGGCTTTTTTGGGCCACTAGAGACCACTACGAGCAGTACTTC. It encodes CASSLRLFWATRDHYEQYF.

The chain recombines TRBV19 with TRBJ2-6, with TRBD2 matching 7 bases. CDR1 is LNHDA, CDR2 SQIVND, per germline (reference sequence). Losses at the gene ends were 1 base for V and 4 bases for J; bases not matched to a gene: 4. The CDR3 has 16 residues. CDR3 in amino acids: CASSIVGGSGANVLTF. The CDR3 DNA follows: TGTGCCAGTAGTATAGTGGGGGGGTCCGGGGCCAACGTCCTGACTTTC. The variable domain in full, completed from reference TRBV19 and TRBJ2-6, reads DGGITQSPKYLFRKEGQNVTLSCEQNLNHDAMYWYRQDPGQGLRLIYYSQIVNDFQKGDIAEGYSVSREKKESFPLTVTSAQKNPTAFYLCASSIVGGSGANVLTFGAGSRLTVL.

The V call is TRBV6-6, the J call TRBJ1-5, with D maybe TRBD1 (6 bases). Trimming pared 4 bases from V and 6 bases from J, leaving 13 bases between. CDR1 is MNHNY and CDR2 is SVGAGI in the germline V gene (reference sequence). The CDR3 runs to 14 residues. The CDR3 DNA follows: TGTGCCAGCAGTTCCTCGGGACATTCTCAGCCCCAGCATTTT. It encodes CASSSSGHSQPQHF.

The chain has TRBV6-6 and TRBJ2-1; TRBD1 matches at 7 bases. The V segment lost 10 bases and the J segment 8 bases; nucleotides outside the gene matches: 11. The germline V gene has CDR1 MNHNY and CDR2 SVGAGI (reference sequence). There are 13 residues in the CDR3. CDR3 region: CATTGARKDEQFF. CDR3 DNA sequence: TGTGCCACAACAGGGGCCCGTAAGGATGAGCAGTTCTTC.

V and J are TRBV27 and TRBJ2-1, with TRBD2 matching over 10 bases. Germline lookup yields CDR1 MNHEY and CDR2 SMNVEV (reference sequence). The CDR3 is 14 residues long. Trimming took 1 base from V and 9 from J; bases not matched to a gene: 3. The CDR3 DNA reads as TGTGCCAGCAGTTTATTCCTAGCGGGAGCTGAGCAGTTCTTC. This gives the protein CASSLFLAGAEQFF.

The rearrangement uses TRBV7-9 and TRBJ2-5; 7 bases agree with TRBD2. J gave up 5 bases and V 1 base, and 4 bases lay outside the gene matches. The germline CDR1 and CDR2 sequences are SEHNR and FQNEAQ (reference sequence). The CDR3 is 14 residues long. CDR3 DNA sequence: TGTGCCAGCAGCTTAGAGGGGCGGGGGGAGACCCAGTACTTC. Its protein is CASSLEGRGETQYF.

The CDR3 loop is CASSLRGLAGEQYF. The CDR3 nucleotides are TGTGCCAGCAGCTTGAGGGGACTAGCGGGGGAGCAGTACTTC. The chain carries TRBV5-4 and TRBJ2-5; 14 bases fit TRBD2. Germline loops: CDR1 SGHNT, CDR2 YYREEE (reference sequence). The CDR3 extends over 14 amino acids. Trimming cost V 1 base and J 11 bases; bases outside gene matches: 4.

CDR3 nucleotides: TGTGCCAGCAGCGGGGGGGACAGGGAGCCTAATTCACCCCTCCACTTT. Translation gives CASSGGDREPNSPLHF. The chain uses TRBV9 and TRBJ1-6; 9 nucleotides match TRBD1. This CDR3 spans 16 amino acids. J lost 6 bases, V lost 3 bases, and 7 bases had no gene match. In germline, CDR1 is SGDLS, CDR2 YYNGEE.

V is TRBV10-3 and J is TRBJ2-5, with TRBD2 identical over 9 bases. The CDR3 loop spans 18 amino acids. J was trimmed by 0 bases and V by 0 bases; bases with no gene match: 8. Per the germline V gene, CDR1 is ENHRY and CDR2 is SYGVKD. In DNA form, the CDR3 reads TGTGCCATCAGTGAGTCGGTCGGGAGCGGGAGGAACCAAGAGACCCAGTACTTC. Translated, it gives CAISESVGSGRNQETQYF.

The chain is built from TRBV21-1 and TRBJ2-7; the DNA was not compared with TRBD1, the D call given in the table. TRBV21-1 is annotated as a pseudogene. The CDR3 runs 11 residues. The chain's CDR3 is CASSARGLQYF. The CDR3 nucleotides are TGTGCCAGCAGCGCAAGGGGGCTGCAGTACTTC.

Worth noting for this clone: Other DNA sequences in this sample translate to the same CDR3. The chain has TRBV28 and TRBJ1-4; maybe TRBD1 (5 bases). V was cut by 8 bases and J by 4 bases, with 14 bases left in between. CDR3 size: 14 residues. Germline V gene lookup returns CDR1 MDHEN and CDR2 SYDVKM. The CDR3 reads CASSPDSLNEKLFF. The DNA of the CDR3 is TGTGCCAGCTCCCCCGACAGCCTTAATGAAAAACTGTTTTTT.

CDR3 amino acids: CASSPAGGQQSYEQYF. The CDR3 DNA sequence: TGTGCCAGCAGCCCAGCGGGGGGACAGCAATCCTACGAGCAGTACTTC. This chain links TRBV11-2 with TRBJ2-7, with TRBD2 matching 9 bases. Germline V gene sequence: CDR1 SGHAT, CDR2 FQNNGV. The V and J ends lost 5 bases and 1 base, in that order; junction bases with no gene match: 9. CDR3 length: 16 amino acids.

This chain uses TRBV5-6 with TRBJ1-2, with TRBD1 matching 7 bases. J gave up 4 bases and V 1 base, and 7 bases lay outside the gene matches. From germline, CDR1 is SGHDT and CDR2 YYEEEE. This CDR3 has 15 residues. CDR3 sequence: CASSLPDRDLYGYTF. As DNA, the CDR3 is TGTGCCAGCAGCTTGCCCGACAGGGACCTCTATGGCTACACCTTC.

The J gene is TRBJ1-1, the V gene TRBV6-4, with 7 nucleotides matching TRBD1. Per germline, CDR1 MRHNA and CDR2 SNTAGT. The CDR3 contains 14 residues. With V trimmed by 5 bases and J by 0 bases, 3 bases remained unmatched. CDR3 sequence: CASSMTGMNTEAFF. The DNA of the CDR3 is TGTGCCAGCAGTATGACAGGGATGAACACTGAAGCTTTCTTT.

V is TRBV14 and J is TRBJ2-5; tentative D call: TRBD1 (6 bases). The length of the CDR3 is 14 residues. V was trimmed by 1 base and J by 11 bases, leaving 17 bases between them. Germline V gene lookup returns CDR1 SGHDN and CDR2 FVKESK. The CDR3 DNA reads as TGTGCCAGCAGCCAAGGAGTCGTCGGGACACTGCAGTACTTC. Amino acid sequence: CASSQGVVGTLQYF.